What follows are 4 T cell receptor beta chains derived from one specimen sequenced in a study of early T cells in non-severe SARS-CoV-2 infection. One entry per CDR3 protein results from TCRdb running MiXCR on the 5' RACE reads. In the table there are approximately 31,000 distinct CDR3 sequences, around 6.6% of which are singletons. Sequenced input: whole blood. The receptors were sampled from an adult who was a healthcare worker with PCR-confirmed SARS-CoV-2 infection or an uninfected control (not recorded which).

The V gene is TRBV28, the J gene TRBJ2-5; 14 positions match TRBD2. V lost 8 bases and J lost 5; bases outside the gene matches: 7. The CDR3 covers 15 residues. Germline V gene data show CDR1 as MDHEN and CDR2 as SYDVKM. The CDR3 region has the DNA TGTGCCAGCCAGACCGGGACTAGCGGGAGTGAGACCCAGTACTTC. Amino acid sequence: CASQTGTSGSETQYF. Drawing the rest from reference TRBV28 and TRBJ2-5, the complete variable domain is DVKVTQSSRYLVKRTGEKVFLECVQDMDHENMFWYRQDPGLGLRLIYFSYDVKMKEKGDIPEGYSVSREKKERFSLILESASTNQTSMYLCASQTGTSGSETQYFGPGTRLLVL.

This clonotype was seen ten or more times. The chain recombines TRBV9 with TRBJ2-6; D gene unclear. Trimming removed 4 bases from V and 4 bases from J, with 15 bases in between. In germline, CDR1 is SGDLS, CDR2 YYNGEE. The CDR3 sequence is 16 residues long. CDR3 residues: CASSPTVVGGANVLTF. The DNA for the CDR3 is TGTGCCAGCAGCCCCACCGTGGTAGGGGGGGCCAACGTCCTGACTTTC.

This clonotype was observed a handful of times. The chain joins TRBV18 to TRBJ2-3, with a tentative D call TRBD2 (6 bases). The V and J ends lost 3 bases and 2 bases respectively, with 15 bases between them. Germline CDR1 and CDR2: KGHSH and LQKENI. The CDR3 totals 16 residues. The CDR3 nucleotides read TGTGCCAGCTCACCCCGGGACTCCTCCTACACAGATACGCAGTATTTT. Protein sequence: CASSPRDSSYTDTQYF.

In its sample, this clonotype was seen many times. The chain links TRBV7-9 to TRBJ2-7, with 8 bases aligning to TRBD1. The junction had 8 bases not matched to a gene; V was cut back by 10 bases and J by 3 bases. CDR3 length equals 13 residues. Germline V gene sequence: CDR1 SEHNR, CDR2 FQNEAQ (reference sequence). In DNA form, the CDR3 reads TGTGCCACCCAGGGGGACAGGCACTACGAGCAGTACTTC. It is translated as CATQGDRHYEQYF.